These 10 T cell receptor beta chains originate from one sample sequenced in a study of blood T cell repertoires in COVID-19. Assay: immunoSEQ multiplex PCR; the TCRdb copy retains only in-frame clones and omits some. The sample gives about 320,000 clones, roughly 89% of which show up once; 8.9% is in the top ten. Sequenced: PBMCs or T cells enriched from blood (not recorded which). The receptors stem from a young woman who had recovered from COVID-19.

The chain has TRBV6-5 and TRBJ1-4; 10 nucleotides agree with TRBD1. The germline gives CDR1 MNHEY, CDR2 SVGAGI. The CDR3 contains 15 residues. The trim removed 6 bases at V and 0 bases at J, leaving 1 base unmatched. The CDR3 coding sequence is TGTGCCAGCAGGGACAGGGGGGCAACTAATGAAAAACTGTTTTTT. Encoded protein: CASRDRGATNEKLFF.

The chain recombines TRBV18 with TRBJ1-1, with D unclear. The V end was cut by 6 bases, the J end by 2 bases, with 10 bases between. Germline V gene sequence: CDR1 KGHSH, CDR2 LQKENI. The CDR3 is 13 residues long. CDR3 nucleotides: TGTGCCAGCTCCAACGACATTAACACTGAAGCTTTCTTT. This translates into CASSNDINTEAFF.

V usage is TRBV3-1 (or the pseudogene TRBV3-2) and J usage is TRBJ2-2; 8 bases align to TRBD1. The V segment lost 3 bases and the J segment 2 bases; nucleotides outside the gene matches: 5. The CDR3 covers 16 residues. Germline CDR1 LGHDT, CDR2 YNNKEL (reference sequence). CDR3 sequence (DNA): TGTGCCAGCAGCCACTGGACAGGGCCAAACACCGGGGAGCTGTTTTTT. Protein sequence: CASSHWTGPNTGELFF.

The V call is TRBV6-5, the J call TRBJ1-6; D unclear. Germline V lookup: CDR1 MNHEY, CDR2 SVGAGI. Deletions cut 6 bases from V and 7 bases from J, with 10 bases between. The CDR3 has 13 residues. The CDR3: CASSPAGNSPLHF. CDR3 nucleotide sequence: TGTGCCAGCAGCCCAGCGGGGAATTCACCCCTCCACTTT.

This clone occurred once. The chain recombines TRBV24-1 with TRBJ1-2; TRBD1 agrees at 9 bases. The CDR3 totals 15 residues. The V segment lost 6 bases and the J segment 7 bases; nucleotides outside the gene matches: 11. Per the germline V gene, CDR1 is KGHDR and CDR2 is SFDVKD. The DNA for the CDR3 is TGTGCCACCAGTCAGTCCACAGGGGGCACGGGTGGCTACACCTTC. Amino acid sequence: CATSQSTGGTGGYTF.

This chain connects TRBV5-1 to TRBJ2-1; unclear D gene. The germline V gene has CDR1 SGHRS and CDR2 YFSETQ. This CDR3 comprises 13 residues. V lost 4 bases to trimming and J lost 7 bases, with 12 bases between them. This chain's CDR3 is CASSQPHWNEQFF. The CDR3 DNA reads TGCGCCAGCAGCCAACCGCACTGGAATGAGCAGTTCTTC.

In DNA form, the CDR3 reads TGCGCCAGCAGCCCGAGCCCGGGGGAAAAACTGTTTTTT. This codes for CASSPSPGEKLFF. The gene calls are TRBV5-1 and TRBJ1-4, with D unclear. The CDR3 totals 13 residues. With 4 bases removed from V and 8 bases from J, the gap between germline ends came to 12 bases. CDR1 and CDR2 (germline): SGHRS, YFSETQ.

V and J are TRBV7-9 and TRBJ2-1, with 7 positions matching TRBD2. Per germline, CDR1 SEHNR and CDR2 FQNEAQ (reference sequence). The CDR3 contains 17 residues. Trimming cost V 6 bases and J 3 bases; bases outside gene matches: 14. This chain's CDR3 is CASSLRGAGPSYNEQFF. CDR3 coding DNA: TGTGCCAGCAGTTTGCGGGGAGCGGGGCCCAGCTACAATGAGCAGTTCTTC.

This sequence joins TRBV28 and TRBJ1-6; 7 positions match TRBD1. The CDR3 runs 15 residues. CDR1 MDHEN and CDR2 SYDVKM come from the germline V gene. The trim removed 8 bases at V and 0 bases at J, leaving 4 bases unmatched. CDR3 amino acids: CASGHRGSYNSPLHF. The CDR3 DNA is TGTGCCAGCGGGCACAGGGGCTCCTATAATTCACCCCTCCACTTT.

The J gene is TRBJ2-7, the V gene TRBV24-1; 7 bases line up with TRBD2. The CDR3 has 14 residues. The germline gives CDR1 KGHDR, CDR2 SFDVKD. V shed 6 bases, J shed 0 bases, and the junction held 4 bases outside the gene matches. The CDR3 is CATSTGGSSYEQYF. CDR3 in DNA: TGTGCCACCAGTACGGGAGGAAGCTCCTACGAGCAGTACTTC.